This is a list of T cell receptor beta chains from one sample in a study of blood T cell repertoires in COVID-19. The method was immunoSEQ multiplex PCR; TCRdb's version includes in-frame clones alone and lacks a portion of them. The sample holds 250,000 to 300,000 clones, approximately 81% seen once. The sequencing sample was made of peripheral blood. The receptor set was obtained from a man between 60 and 75 years old with acute or convalescent COVID-19. The CDR3 runs from the conserved cysteine through the conserved F or W. Each record gives: D gene, clone size, V gene, J gene, CDR3 DNA, CDR3 protein. D genes are given only for firm matches. A row's size may be missing; if present it is once, few, many or a size class.

-,-,TRBV3-1/TRBV3-2,TRBJ2-7,TGTGCCAGCAGCCAAGTACGGACAGTAACCGAGCAGTACTTC,CASSQVRTVTEQYF
TRBD1,-,TRBV18,TRBJ2-7,TGTGCCAGCTCACCTTCCTCCGGGACAGCTTACTACGAGCAGTACTTC,CASSPSSGTAYYEQYF
TRBD1,few,TRBV7-8,TRBJ2-7,TGTGCCAGCAGCTCCAAAGAGGGGGCCGTCTACGAGCAGTACTTC,CASSSKEGAVYEQYF
TRBD2,-,TRBV5-1,TRBJ2-3,TGCGCCAGCAAAAGGGATGCTAGCGGGGGTGATACGCAGTATTTT,CASKRDASGGDTQYF
TRBD1,-,TRBV10-3,TRBJ2-2,TGTGCCATCGGGGACAGGGGTTACACCGGGGAGCTGTTTTTT,CAIGDRGYTGELFF
-,-,TRBV5-1,TRBJ2-4,TGCGCCAGCAGCTTAGGGGAAGCCAAAAACATTCAGTACTTC,CASSLGEAKNIQYF
TRBD1,-,TRBV28,TRBJ1-4,TGTGCCAGCAGGACGGGACAGCCGAATGAAAAACTGTTTTTT,CASRTGQPNEKLFF
TRBD1,-,TRBV18,TRBJ2-2,TGTGCCAGCTCACTTGGGACAGCTGCGAACACCGGGGAGCTGTTTTTT,CASSLGTAANTGELFF
TRBD1,once,TRBV3-1/TRBV3-2,TRBJ1-2,TGTGCCAGCAGCCCAAATACCGGGACAGGGAACTTGTATGGCTACACCTTC,CASSPNTGTGNLYGYTF
TRBD1,-,TRBV7-9,TRBJ2-7,TGTGCCAGCAGATTAGGGACAGAACCAAAGCAGTACTTC,CASRLGTEPKQYF
-,few,TRBV27,TRBJ1-4,TGTGCCAGCAGTAAAGGGGGTAGAACTAATGAAAAACTGTTTTTT,CASSKGGRTNEKLFF
TRBD1,-,TRBV7-9,TRBJ1-1,TGTGCCAGCAGCTTAGAGGCGACAGGGGCTGAAGCTTTCTTT,CASSLEATGAEAFF
-,-,TRBV18,TRBJ2-2,TGTGCCAGCTCACCAATCGGGACACAACTCACGGGGGAGCTGTTTTTT,CASSPIGTQLTGELFF
TRBD1,-,TRBV10-3,TRBJ1-1,TGTGCCATCAGTGAGTTCTCCGACAGGGGTAGGACTGAAGCTTTCTTT,CAISEFSDRGRTEAFF
-,-,TRBV7-9,TRBJ1-1,TGTGCCAGCAGCTTAGCGCTGGGCGGGTATGAAGCTTTCTTT,CASSLALGGYEAFF
TRBD2,-,TRBV5-1,TRBJ2-2,TGCGCCAGCAGCTTGCGACTAGCGGGGGCCTCTTCAGCCGGGGAGCTGTTTTTT,CASSLRLAGASSAGELFF
TRBD2,once,TRBV6-5,TRBJ2-3,TGTGCCAGCAGTTACTCGGCTAGCGGGGCCTCAGATACGCAGTATTTT,CASSYSASGASDTQYF